The text below deals with one T cell receptor beta chain. Every donor was a healthy person donating bone marrow. The entry originates in a study of cytomegalovirus exposure and HLA in healthy donors. Study context: An early data release held 70 million to 90 million unique TCRs from HLA-typed donors.

In the PCR, 60 Vbeta and 13 Jbeta primers were used. The table came from immunoSEQ multiplex PCR; TCRdb's copy has only in-frame clones and leaves some out. The profile shows a few hundred thousand clones, 75% to 85% of them singletons. V was cut by 4 bases and J by 4 bases, with 5 bases left in between. CDR1 is SGHDT, CDR2 YYEEEE, per germline. The CDR3 totals 11 residues. This sequence originates from a woman aged 55-70 years in good health and CMV-seropositive. Material: PBMCs. V usage is TRBV5-6 and J usage is TRBJ2-5; D call uncertain. The CDR3 here is CASSLRETQYF. DNA for the CDR3: TGTGCCAGCAGCCTCAGAGAGACCCAGTACTTC.